This TCR beta chain was captured by sequencing in a study of cytotoxic CD8 clonotypes in ibrutinib-treated CLL. Whole-study context: Samples averaged roughly 280,000 productive templates and 80,000 to 100,000 productive rearrangements.

This CDR3 spans 14 amino acids. Germline V CDR1 and CDR2: SNHLY, FYNNEI. The trim removed 8 bases at V and 3 bases at J, leaving 7 bases unmatched. Here immunoSEQ multiplex PCR was the method, and the copy in TCRdb shows in-frame clones only, minus some. The table includes fewer than 200,000 clones, about 80% detected once. A remark on this clone: As yet, its antigen is unknown.

General observations from the study: Increased clonality at ibrutinib response gave way to a return toward baseline at progression. Public clonotypes (which were uncommon) either contracted or remained stable on treatment.

Around 1.8 micrograms of genomic DNA came from cryopreserved PBMCs for TCR beta libraries. The sequence came from a human donor with chronic lymphocytic leukemia. The sequences come from PBMCs, collected after 24 months of ibrutinib treatment. The chain has TRBV2 and TRBJ2-7; 10 nucleotides align to TRBD2. CDR3: CASLFLAGDYEQYF. The CDR3 nucleotides read TGTGCCAGCTTATTCCTAGCGGGAGACTACGAGCAGTACTTC. Together with reference TRBV2 and TRBJ2-7, the CDR3 gives the full variable domain: EPEVTQTPSHQVTQMGQEVILRCVPISNHLYFYWYRQILGQKVEFLVSFYNNEISEKSEIFDDQFSVERPDGSNFTLKIRSTKLEDSAMYFCASLFLAGDYEQYFGPGTRLTVT.